Listed here is a single T cell receptor beta chain. No antigen is known for it. This specimen belongs to a study of beta chain features in type 1 diabetes. At the level of the study: No patient-donor differences in age, gender, total cells or subset yield. The number of sorted cells examined across all samples was 107,917,701. Study results and limitations: TCRB CDR3 length was moderately but significantly reduced in all four CD4+ subsets of Type 1 diabetes patients. Sampled from patients, naive, central memory and Treg TCRB repertoires appeared more similar than those sampled from healthy donors.

Cells sorted by CD45RO/CCR7/CD25/CD127/CD95/CD27 comprised CD4+ naive, central memory, regulatory and stem cell-like memory cells. Of the isolated RNA, all was reverse transcribed, and so the sequenced material was expressed TCRB transcripts. Sequencing used immunoSEQ multiplex PCR; TCRdb keeps in-frame clones, though not all of them. The table lists about 160,000 clones, less than 10% of them singletons. This TCR came from a man between 18 and 35 years old with type 1 diabetes. The sequenced sample consisted of central memory CD4+ T cells from blood.

CDR3 sequence: CASTKGGRGDQPQHF. CDR3 nucleotide sequence: TGTGCCAGCACCAAGGGGGGCAGGGGGGATCAGCCCCAGCATTTT. The rearrangement links TRBV6-6 to TRBJ1-5; 7 bases align to TRBD1. This CDR3 region has 15 residues. Trimming removed 7 bases from V and 5 bases from J; junction bases left unmatched: 11. Germline values: CDR1 MNHNY, CDR2 SVGAGI (reference sequence).